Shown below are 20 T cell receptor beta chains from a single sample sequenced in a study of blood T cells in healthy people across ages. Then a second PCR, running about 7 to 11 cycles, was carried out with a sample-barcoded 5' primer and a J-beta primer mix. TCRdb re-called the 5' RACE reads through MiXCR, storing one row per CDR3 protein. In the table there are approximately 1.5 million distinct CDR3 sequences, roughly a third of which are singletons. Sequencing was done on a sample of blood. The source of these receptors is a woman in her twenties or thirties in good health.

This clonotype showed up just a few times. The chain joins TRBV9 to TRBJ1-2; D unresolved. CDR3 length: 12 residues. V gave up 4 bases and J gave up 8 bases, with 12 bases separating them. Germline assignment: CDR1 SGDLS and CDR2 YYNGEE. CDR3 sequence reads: CASSKRSGGYTF. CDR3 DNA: TGTGCCAGCAGCAAAAGGTCCGGGGGCTACACCTTC.

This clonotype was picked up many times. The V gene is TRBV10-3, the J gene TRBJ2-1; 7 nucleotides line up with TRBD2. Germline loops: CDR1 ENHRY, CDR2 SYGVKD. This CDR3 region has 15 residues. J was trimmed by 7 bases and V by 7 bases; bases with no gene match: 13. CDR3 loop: CAITPNGGGMNEQFF. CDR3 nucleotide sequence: TGTGCCATCACCCCTAATGGCGGGGGTATGAATGAGCAGTTCTTC.

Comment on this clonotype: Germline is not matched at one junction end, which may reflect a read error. The CDR3 protein is CAGSEGDTQYF. CDR3 DNA: TGCGCCGGCAGTGAAGGAGATACGCAGTATTTT. This chain links TRBV10-2 with TRBJ2-3; no clear D gene. The CDR3 is 11 residues long. Germline lookup yields CDR1 WSHSY and CDR2 SAAADI.

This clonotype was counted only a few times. The CDR3 nucleotides are TGTGCCAGCAGCCCCCATAAAACCTTAGATACGCAGTATTTT. Protein sequence: CASSPHKTLDTQYF. V usage is TRBV7-8 and J usage is TRBJ2-3; D is unresolved. Trimming shortened V by 5 bases and J by 5 bases, and 14 bases separated the two germline ends. CDR3 size: 14 residues. The germline V gene has CDR1 SGHVS and CDR2 FQNEAQ.

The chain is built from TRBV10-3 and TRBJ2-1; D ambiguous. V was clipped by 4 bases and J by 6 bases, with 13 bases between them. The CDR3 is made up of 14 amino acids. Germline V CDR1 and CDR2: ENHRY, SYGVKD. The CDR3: CAISGTKLGNEQFF. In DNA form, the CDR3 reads TGTGCCATCAGTGGCACAAAGTTGGGCAATGAGCAGTTCTTC.

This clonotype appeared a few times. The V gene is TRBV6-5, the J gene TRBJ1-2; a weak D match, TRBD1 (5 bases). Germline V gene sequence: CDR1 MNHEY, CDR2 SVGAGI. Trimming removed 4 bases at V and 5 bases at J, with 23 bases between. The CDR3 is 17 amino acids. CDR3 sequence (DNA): TGTGCCAGCAGTTCCGGCAGCCCGGGACCGAGGGGATATGGCTACACCTTC. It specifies CASSSGSPGPRGYGYTF.

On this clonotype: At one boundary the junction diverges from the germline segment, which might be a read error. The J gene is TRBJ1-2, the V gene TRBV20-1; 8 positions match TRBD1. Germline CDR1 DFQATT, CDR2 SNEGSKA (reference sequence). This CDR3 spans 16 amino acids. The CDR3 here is CSARGQGVVLAYGYTF. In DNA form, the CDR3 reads TGCAGTGCCAGAGGACAGGGTGTTGTCTTGGCCTATGGCTACACCTTC.

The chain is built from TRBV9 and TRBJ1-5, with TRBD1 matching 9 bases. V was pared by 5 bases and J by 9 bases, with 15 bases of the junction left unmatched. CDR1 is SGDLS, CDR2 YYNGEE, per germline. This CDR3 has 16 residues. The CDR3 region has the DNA TGTGCCAGCAGTGTTATACAGGGGGCGGAAAAATGGCCCCAGCATTTT. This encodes CASSVIQGAEKWPQHF.

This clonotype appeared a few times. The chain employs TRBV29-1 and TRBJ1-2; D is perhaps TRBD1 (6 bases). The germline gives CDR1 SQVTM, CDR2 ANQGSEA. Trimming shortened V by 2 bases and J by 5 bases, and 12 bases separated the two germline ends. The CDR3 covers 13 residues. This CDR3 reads CSVERDTGYGYTF. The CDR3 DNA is TGCAGCGTTGAACGGGACACCGGTTATGGCTACACCTTC.

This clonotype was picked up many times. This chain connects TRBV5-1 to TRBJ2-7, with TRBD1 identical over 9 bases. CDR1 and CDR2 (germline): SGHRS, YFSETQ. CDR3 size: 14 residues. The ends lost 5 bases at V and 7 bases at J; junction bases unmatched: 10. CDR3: CASSTGQGLREQYF. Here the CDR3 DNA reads TGCGCCAGCAGTACCGGACAGGGGTTGAGAGAGCAGTACTTC. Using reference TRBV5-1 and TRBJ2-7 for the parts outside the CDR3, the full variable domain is KAGVTQTPRYLIKTRGQQVTLSCSPISGHRSVSWYQQTPGQGLQFLFEYFSETQRNKGNFPGRFSGRQFSNSRSEMNVSTLELGDSALYLCASSTGQGLREQYFGPGTRLTVT.

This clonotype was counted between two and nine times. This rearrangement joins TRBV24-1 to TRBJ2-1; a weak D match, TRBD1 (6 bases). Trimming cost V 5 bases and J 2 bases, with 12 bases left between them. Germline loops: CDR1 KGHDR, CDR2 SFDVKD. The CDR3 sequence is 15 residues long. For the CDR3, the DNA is TGTGCCACCAGTGGCCGGGACAAAGCCTACAATGAGCAGTTCTTC. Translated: CATSGRDKAYNEQFF.

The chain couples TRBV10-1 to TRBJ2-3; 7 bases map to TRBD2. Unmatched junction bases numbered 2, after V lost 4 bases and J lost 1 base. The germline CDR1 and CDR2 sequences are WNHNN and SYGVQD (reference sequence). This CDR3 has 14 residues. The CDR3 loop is CASSGTSGTDTQYF. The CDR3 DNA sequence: TGCGCCAGCAGTGGCACTAGCGGCACAGATACGCAGTATTTT.

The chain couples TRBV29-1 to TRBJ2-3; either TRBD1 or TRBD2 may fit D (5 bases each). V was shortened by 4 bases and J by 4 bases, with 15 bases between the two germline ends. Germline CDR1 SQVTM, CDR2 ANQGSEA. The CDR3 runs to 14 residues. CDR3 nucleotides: TGCAGCGTTGCCGAAGGGACCGCCGCAGATACGCAGTATTTT. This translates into CSVAEGTAADTQYF.

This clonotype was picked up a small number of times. CDR3: CASTSVGALAKNIQYF. Written as DNA, the CDR3 is TGTGCCAGCACTTCGGTGGGGGCATTAGCCAAAAACATTCAGTACTTC. The rearrangement links TRBV6-1 to TRBJ2-4; possible D gene TRBD1, 6 bases. Germline V gene lookup returns CDR1 MNHNS and CDR2 SASEGT. There are 16 residues in the CDR3. The V end was cut by 7 bases, the J end by 0 bases, with 16 bases between.

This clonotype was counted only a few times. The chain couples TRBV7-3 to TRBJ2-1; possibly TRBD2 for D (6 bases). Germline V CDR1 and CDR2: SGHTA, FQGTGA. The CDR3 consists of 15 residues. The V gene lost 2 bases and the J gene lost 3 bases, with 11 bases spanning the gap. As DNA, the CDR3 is TGTGCCAGCAGCTTAGGTAATAGCGGCTACAATGAGCAGTTCTTC. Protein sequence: CASSLGNSGYNEQFF.

This chain's CDR3 is CASSSRGGGETRYF. DNA of the CDR3: TGTGCCAGCAGCTCCCGAGGGGGGGGAGAGACCCGGTACTTC. V gene TRBV5-5 combines with J gene TRBJ2-7; tentatively, D is TRBD2 (7 bases). CDR3 length equals 14 residues. The V end lost 3 bases, the J end lost 12 bases, and 22 bases lay between the germline ends. From germline, CDR1 is SGHKS and CDR2 YYEKEE (reference sequence).

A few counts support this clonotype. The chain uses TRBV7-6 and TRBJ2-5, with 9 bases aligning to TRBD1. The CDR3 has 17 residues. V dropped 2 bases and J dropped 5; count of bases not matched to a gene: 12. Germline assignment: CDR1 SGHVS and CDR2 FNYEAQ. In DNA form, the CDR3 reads TGTGCCAGCAGCTTACCCGCAACAGGGGGCGAAGAGGAGACCCAGTACTTC. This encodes CASSLPATGGEEETQYF.

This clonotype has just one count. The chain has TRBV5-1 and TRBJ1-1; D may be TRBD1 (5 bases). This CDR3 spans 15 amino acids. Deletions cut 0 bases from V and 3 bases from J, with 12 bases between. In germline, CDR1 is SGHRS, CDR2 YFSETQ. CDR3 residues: CASSLDARGDTEAFF. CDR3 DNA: TGCGCCAGCAGCTTGGACGCTCGGGGGGACACTGAAGCTTTCTTT.

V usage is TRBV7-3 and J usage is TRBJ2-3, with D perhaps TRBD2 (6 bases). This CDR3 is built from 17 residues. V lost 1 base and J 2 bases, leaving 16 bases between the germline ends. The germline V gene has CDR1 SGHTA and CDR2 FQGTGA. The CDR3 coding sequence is TGTGCCAGCAGCTTAAGCTATGCGGGGCTTACCACAGATACGCAGTATTTT. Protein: CASSLSYAGLTTDTQYF.

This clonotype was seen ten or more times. The CDR3 loop is CASSQGSGSSTDTQYF. For the CDR3, the DNA is TGTGCCAGCAGCCAAGGTAGCGGGAGTAGCACAGATACGCAGTATTTT. The chain uses TRBV4-2 and TRBJ2-3; 9 nucleotides align to TRBD2. Trimming removed 1 base from V and 0 bases from J; junction bases left unmatched: 2. The CDR3 has 16 residues. Germline CDR1 LGHNA, CDR2 YNFKEQ.